What follows is one T cell receptor (beta chain) and its context. The target antigen is unknown. The CDR3 covers 16 residues. Per germline, CDR1 ENHRY and CDR2 SYGVKD. The germline V and J ends were trimmed by 5 bases and 2 bases, with 18 bases remaining between them. The data stem from a study of cytomegalovirus exposure and HLA in healthy donors. In nominal health when sampled, donors likely had unrecorded immune exposures nonetheless. The PCR made use of 60 Vbeta and 13 Jbeta primers. Clones were sequenced by immunoSEQ multiplex PCR, and TCRdb holds only the in-frame ones, with some missing. The repertoire holds 150,000 to 200,000 clones, around 79% seen once, with approximately 3.1% in the top ten. Study-wide results and caveats: Among immune exposure information, only CMV serostatus was available. With high specificity and sensitivity, the classifier reportedly diagnosed cytomegalovirus status.

The sequenced sample consisted of PBMCs. This clonotype was obtained from a woman aged 40 to 50 in good health and CMV-seronegative. The V gene is TRBV10-3, the J gene TRBJ1-1; no clear D gene. CDR3 loop: CAISSIFKRPNTEAFF. The CDR3 nucleotides are TGTGCCATCAGTTCCATCTTCAAGCGACCTAACACTGAAGCTTTCTTT.